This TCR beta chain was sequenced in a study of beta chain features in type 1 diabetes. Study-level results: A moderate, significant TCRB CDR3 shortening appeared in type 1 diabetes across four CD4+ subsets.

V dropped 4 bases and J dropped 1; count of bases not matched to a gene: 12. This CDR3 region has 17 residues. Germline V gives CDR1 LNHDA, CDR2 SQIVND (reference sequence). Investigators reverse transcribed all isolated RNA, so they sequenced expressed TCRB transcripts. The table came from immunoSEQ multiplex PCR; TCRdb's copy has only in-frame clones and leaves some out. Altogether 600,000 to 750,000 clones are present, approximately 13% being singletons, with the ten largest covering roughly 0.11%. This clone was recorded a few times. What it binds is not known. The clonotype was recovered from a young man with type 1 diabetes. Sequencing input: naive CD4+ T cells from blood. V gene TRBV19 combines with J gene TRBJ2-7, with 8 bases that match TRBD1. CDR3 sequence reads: CASSTTPGQGSSYEQYF. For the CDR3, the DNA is TGTGCCAGTAGTACGACCCCCGGACAGGGATCGTCCTACGAGCAGTACTTC.